This T cell receptor (beta chain) was found in a study of T cell repertoires in cytomegalovirus infection. TCRdb processed the reads anew with MiXCR; each CDR3 protein has one entry. The repertoire holds hundreds of thousands of distinct CDR3 sequences, with more than 20% as singletons. This clonotype was detected only a few times. The ends were cut back, 1 base at V and 16 bases at J, with 11 bases in the middle. Germline lookup yields CDR1 SEHNR and CDR2 FQNEAQ (reference sequence). The CDR3 spans 12 residues. This TCR was recovered from a human donor in good health (CMV status not recorded). Some clones in this sample may be carry-over from other donors' samples. Sequenced: CD8+ T cells from PBMCs. This rearrangement joins TRBV7-9 to TRBJ1-6; D perhaps matches TRBD1 (5 bases). The CDR3 coding sequence is TGTGCCAGCAGCTTAGACAGACAGCGACTCCACTTT. Amino acid sequence: CASSLDRQRLHF.